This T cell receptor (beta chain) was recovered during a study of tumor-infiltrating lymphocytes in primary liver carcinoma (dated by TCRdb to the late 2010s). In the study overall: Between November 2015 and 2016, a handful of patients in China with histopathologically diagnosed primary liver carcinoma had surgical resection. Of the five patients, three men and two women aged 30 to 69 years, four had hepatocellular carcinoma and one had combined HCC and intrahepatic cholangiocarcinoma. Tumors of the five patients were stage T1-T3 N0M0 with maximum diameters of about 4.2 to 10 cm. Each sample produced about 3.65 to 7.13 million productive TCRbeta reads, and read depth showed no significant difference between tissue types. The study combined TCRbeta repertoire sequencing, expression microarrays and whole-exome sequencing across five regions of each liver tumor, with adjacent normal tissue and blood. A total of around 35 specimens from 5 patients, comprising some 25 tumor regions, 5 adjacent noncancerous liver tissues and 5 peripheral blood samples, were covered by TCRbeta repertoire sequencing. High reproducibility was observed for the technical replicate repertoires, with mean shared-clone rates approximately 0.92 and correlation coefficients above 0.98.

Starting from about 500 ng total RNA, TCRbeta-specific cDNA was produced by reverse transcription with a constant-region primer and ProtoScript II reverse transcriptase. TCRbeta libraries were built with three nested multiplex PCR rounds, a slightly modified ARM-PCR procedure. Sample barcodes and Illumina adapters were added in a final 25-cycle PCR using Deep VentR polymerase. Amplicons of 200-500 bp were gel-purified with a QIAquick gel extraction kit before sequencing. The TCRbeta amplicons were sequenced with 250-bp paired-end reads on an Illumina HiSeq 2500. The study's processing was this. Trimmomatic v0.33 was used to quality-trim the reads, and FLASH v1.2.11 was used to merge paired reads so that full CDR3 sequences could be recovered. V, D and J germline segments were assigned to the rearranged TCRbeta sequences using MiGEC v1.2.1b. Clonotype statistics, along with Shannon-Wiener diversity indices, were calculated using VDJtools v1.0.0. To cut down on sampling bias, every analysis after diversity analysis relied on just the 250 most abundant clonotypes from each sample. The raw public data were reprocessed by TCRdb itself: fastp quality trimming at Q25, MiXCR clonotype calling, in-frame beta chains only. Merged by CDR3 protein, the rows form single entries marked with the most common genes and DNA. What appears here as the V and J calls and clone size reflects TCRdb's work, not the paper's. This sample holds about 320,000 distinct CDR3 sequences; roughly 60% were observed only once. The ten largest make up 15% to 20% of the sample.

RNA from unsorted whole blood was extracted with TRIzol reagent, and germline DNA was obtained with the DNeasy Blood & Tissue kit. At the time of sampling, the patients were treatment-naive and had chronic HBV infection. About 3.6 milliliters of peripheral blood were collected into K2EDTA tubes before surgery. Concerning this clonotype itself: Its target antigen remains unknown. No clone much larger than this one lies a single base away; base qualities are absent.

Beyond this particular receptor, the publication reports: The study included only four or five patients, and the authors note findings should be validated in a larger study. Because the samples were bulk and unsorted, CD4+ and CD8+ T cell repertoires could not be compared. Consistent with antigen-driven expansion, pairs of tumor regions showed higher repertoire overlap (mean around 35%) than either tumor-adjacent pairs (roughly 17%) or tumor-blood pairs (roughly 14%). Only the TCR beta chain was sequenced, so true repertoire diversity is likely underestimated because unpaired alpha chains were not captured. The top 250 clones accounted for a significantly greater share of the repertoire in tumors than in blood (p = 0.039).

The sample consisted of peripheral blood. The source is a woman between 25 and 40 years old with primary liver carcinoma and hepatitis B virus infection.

The nucleotide sequence is TGTGCCAGCACCTCGGGACTAGCGGGTGAGGAGGCCAAAAACATTCAGTACTTC. Its coded protein is CASTSGLAGEEAKNIQYF. This sequence uses TRBV11-3 and TRBJ2-4; TRBD2 agrees with 12 junctional bases. Looking up the germline V gene yields CDR1 SGHNT and CDR2 YENEEA. The V end gives up 7 bases and the J end 1 base, leaving 11 bases in the junction not matched to a gene. From the cysteine through the phenylalanine, the CDR3 covers 18 amino acids. Only CDR3 DNA remains: 54 bases, in frame from the first base.